At least ten counts were recorded for the clone carrying this T cell receptor beta chain. The data originate from a study of kidney transplant recipient with SARS-CoV-2 infection. TCRdb recomputed calls from the reads with MiXCR, one row per CDR3 protein. Of fewer than 250,000 distinct CDR3 sequences listed, 29% are singletons. Germline CDR1 LGHDT, CDR2 YNNKEL (reference sequence). There are 15 residues in the CDR3. The V gene end was trimmed by 3 bases and the J gene end by 4 bases; junction bases not matched to a gene: 2. The receptor was derived from a male patient aged 25-45 years who had COVID-19 and was a kidney transplant recipient. Some T cells may be graft donor cells. This specimen consisted of a blood sample, obtained at baseline and between days 110 and 120 from a kidney transplant recipient. The V call is TRBV3-1, the J call TRBJ2-7; 14 bases are a match to TRBD2. The CDR3 reads CASSHGTSGRYEQYF. The CDR3 bases are TGTGCCAGCAGCCATGGGACTAGCGGGAGATACGAGCAGTACTTC.